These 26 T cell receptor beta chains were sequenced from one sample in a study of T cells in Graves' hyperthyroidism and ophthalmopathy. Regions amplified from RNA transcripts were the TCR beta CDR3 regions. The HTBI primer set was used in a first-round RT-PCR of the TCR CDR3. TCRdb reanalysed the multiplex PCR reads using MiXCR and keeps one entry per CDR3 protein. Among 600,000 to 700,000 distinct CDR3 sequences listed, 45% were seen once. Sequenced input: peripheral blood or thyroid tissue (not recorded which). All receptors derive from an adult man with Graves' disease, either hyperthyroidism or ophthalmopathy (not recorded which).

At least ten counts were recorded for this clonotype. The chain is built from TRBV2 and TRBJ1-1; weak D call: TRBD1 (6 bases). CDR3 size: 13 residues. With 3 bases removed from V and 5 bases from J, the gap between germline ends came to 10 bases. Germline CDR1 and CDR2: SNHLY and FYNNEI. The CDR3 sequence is CASSDRGGTEAFF. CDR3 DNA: TGTGCCAGCAGTGACAGGGGAGGGACTGAAGCTTTCTTT.

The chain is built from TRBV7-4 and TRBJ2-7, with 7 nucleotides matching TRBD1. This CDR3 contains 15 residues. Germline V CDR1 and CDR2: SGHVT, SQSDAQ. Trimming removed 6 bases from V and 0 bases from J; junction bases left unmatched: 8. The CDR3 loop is CASSSSTGYSYEQYF. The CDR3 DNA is TGTGCCAGCAGTTCGTCGACAGGGTACTCCTACGAGCAGTACTTC. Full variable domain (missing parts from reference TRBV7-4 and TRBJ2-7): GAGVSQSPRYKVAKRGRDVALRCDSISGHVTLYWYRQTLGQGSEVLTYSQSDAQRDKSGRPSGRFSAERPERSVSTLKIQRTEQGDSAVYLCASSSSTGYSYEQYFGPGTRLTVT.

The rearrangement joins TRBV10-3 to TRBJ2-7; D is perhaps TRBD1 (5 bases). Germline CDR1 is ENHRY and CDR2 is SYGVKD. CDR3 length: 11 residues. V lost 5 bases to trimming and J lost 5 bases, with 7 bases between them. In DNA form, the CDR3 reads TGTGCCATCAGTTTGGGGCACGAGCAGTACTTC. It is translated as CAISLGHEQYF.

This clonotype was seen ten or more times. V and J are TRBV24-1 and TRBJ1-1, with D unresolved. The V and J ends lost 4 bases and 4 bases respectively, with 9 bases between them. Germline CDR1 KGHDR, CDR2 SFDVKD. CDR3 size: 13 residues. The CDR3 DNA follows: TGTGCCACCAGTGAGGGTCACAGCACTGAAGCTTTCTTT. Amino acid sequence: CATSEGHSTEAFF.

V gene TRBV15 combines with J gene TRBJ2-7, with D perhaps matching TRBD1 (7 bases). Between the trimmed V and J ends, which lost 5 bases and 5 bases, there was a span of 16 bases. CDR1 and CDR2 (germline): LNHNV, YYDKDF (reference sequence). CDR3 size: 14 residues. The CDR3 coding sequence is TGTGCCACCAGCCCCCGGAGGGGGCACGACGAGCAGTACTTC. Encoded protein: CATSPRRGHDEQYF.

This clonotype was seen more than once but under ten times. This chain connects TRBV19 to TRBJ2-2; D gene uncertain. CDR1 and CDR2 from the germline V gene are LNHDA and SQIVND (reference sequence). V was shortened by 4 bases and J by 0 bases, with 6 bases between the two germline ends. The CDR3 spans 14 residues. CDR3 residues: CASSTDANTGELFF. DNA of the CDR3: TGTGCCAGTAGTACGGACGCGAACACCGGGGAGCTGTTTTTT.

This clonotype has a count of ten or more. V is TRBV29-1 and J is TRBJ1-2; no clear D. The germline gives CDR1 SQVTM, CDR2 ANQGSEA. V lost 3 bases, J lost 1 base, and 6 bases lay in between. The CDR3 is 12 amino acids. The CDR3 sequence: CSVDRLNYGYTF. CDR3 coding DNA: TGCAGCGTTGACAGGCTTAACTATGGCTACACCTTC.

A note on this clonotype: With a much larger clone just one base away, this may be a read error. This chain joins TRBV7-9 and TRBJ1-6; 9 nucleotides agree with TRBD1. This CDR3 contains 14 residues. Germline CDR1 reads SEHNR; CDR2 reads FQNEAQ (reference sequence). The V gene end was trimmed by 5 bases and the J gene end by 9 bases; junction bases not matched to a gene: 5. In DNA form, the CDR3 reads TGTGCCAGCAGCCCACCGGGACAGGGTTCACCCCTCCACTTT. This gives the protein CASSPPGQGSPLHF.

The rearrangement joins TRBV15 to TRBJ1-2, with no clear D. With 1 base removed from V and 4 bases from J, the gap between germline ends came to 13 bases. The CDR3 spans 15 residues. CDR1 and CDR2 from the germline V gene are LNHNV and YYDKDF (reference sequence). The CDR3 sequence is CATSRVGGHGYGYTF. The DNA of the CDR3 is TGTGCCACCAGCAGAGTGGGAGGGCACGGCTATGGCTACACCTTC.

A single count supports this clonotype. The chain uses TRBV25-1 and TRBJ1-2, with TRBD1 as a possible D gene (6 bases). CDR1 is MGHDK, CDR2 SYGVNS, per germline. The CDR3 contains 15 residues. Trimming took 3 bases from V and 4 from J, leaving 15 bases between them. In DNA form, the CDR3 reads TGTGCCAGCAGTGACTCAATTAGCAGGGGCTATGGCTACACCTTC. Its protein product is CASSDSISRGYGYTF.

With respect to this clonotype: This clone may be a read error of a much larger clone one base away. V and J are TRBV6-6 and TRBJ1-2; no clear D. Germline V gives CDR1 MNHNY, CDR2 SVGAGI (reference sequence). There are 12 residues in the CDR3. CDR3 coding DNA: TGTGCCAACAGTGGGTCCGCCTATGGCTACACCTTC. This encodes CANSGSAYGYTF.

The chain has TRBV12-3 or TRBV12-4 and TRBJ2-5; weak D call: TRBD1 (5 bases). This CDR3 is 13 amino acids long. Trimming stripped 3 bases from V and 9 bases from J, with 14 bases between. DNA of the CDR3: TGTGCCAGCAGTTTGGGGCCCGGTCAGCCCCAGTACTTC. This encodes CASSLGPGQPQYF.

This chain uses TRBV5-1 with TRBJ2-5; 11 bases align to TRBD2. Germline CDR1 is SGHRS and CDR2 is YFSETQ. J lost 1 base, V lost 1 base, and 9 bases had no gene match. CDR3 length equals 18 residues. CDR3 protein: CASSLRGLAGGTQETQYF. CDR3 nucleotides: TGCGCCAGCAGCTTGAGGGGCCTAGCGGGAGGTACCCAAGAGACCCAGTACTTC.

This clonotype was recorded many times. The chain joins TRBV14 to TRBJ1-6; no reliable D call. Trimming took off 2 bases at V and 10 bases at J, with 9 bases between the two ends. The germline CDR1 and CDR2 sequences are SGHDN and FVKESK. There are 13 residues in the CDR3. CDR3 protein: CASSQIMGSPLHF. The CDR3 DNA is TGTGCCAGCAGCCAAATCATGGGGTCACCCCTCCACTTT.

For the CDR3, the DNA is TGTGCCAGCAGTTTCGGGCAGGCGGGTCAGCCCCAGCATTTT. It translates to CASSFGQAGQPQHF. The J gene is TRBJ1-5, the V gene TRBV12-3 or TRBV12-4; no clear D gene. Trimming removed 3 bases at V and 6 bases at J, with 12 bases between. The CDR3 is 14 amino acids.

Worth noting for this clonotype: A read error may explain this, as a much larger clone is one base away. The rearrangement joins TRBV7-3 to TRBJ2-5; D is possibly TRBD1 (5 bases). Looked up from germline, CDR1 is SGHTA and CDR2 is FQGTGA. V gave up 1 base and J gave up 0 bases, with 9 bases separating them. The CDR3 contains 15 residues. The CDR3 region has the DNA TGTGCCAGCAGCTTAAATGGGGCGTACCAAGAGACCCAGTACTTC. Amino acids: CASSLNGAYQETQYF.

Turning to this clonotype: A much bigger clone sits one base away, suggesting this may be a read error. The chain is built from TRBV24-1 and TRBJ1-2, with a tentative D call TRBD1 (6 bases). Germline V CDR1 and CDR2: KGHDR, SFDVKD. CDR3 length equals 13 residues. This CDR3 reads CATSEVTGYGCTF. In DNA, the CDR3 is TGTGCCACCAGTGAGGTGACAGGCTATGGCTGCACCTTC.

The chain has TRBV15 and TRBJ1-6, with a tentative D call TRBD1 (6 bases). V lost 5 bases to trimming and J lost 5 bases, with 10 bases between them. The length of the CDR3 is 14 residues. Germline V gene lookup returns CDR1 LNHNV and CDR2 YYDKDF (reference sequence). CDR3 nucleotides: TGTGCCACCAGCGGCTACAGGGATAATTCACCCCTCCACTTT. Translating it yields CATSGYRDNSPLHF.

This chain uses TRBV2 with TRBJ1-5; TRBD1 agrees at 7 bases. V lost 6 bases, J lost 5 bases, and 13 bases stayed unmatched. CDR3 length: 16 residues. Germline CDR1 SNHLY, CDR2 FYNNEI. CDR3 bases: TGTGCCAGCAGCCAATTTCTCGGGGACAGCCATCAGCCCCAGCATTTT. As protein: CASSQFLGDSHQPQHF.

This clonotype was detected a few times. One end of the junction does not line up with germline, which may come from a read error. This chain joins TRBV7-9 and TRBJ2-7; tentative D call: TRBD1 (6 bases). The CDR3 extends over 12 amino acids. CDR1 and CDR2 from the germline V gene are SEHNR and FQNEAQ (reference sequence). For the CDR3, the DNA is TGTGCCAGCAGTATAAGACAGGTTCCTCGGGACTTC. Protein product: CASSIRQVPRDF.

CDR3 region: CASSVHQGPSQPQYF. CDR3 nucleotides: TGTGCCAGCAGCGTACACCAGGGGCCAAGCCAGCCCCAGTACTTC. This chain joins TRBV7-2 and TRBJ2-5, with TRBD1 as a possible D gene (6 bases). Trimming removed 5 bases at V and 9 bases at J, with 22 bases between. Looked up from germline, CDR1 is SGHTA and CDR2 is FQGNSA. This CDR3 has 15 amino acids.

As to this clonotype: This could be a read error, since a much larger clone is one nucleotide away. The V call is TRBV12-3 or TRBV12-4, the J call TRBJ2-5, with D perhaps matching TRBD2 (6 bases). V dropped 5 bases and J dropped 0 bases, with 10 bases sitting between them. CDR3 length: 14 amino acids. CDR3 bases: TGTGCCAGCAGTGGGCTAGCGAACCAAGAGACCCAGTACTTC. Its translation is CASSGLANQETQYF.

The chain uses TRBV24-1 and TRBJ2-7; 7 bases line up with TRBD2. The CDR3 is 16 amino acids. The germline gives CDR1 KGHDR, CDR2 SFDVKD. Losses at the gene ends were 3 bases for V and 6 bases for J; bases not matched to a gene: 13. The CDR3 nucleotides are TGTGCCACCAGTGATCCCGGGGACTACCTACCCAGCGAGCAGTACTTC. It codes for CATSDPGDYLPSEQYF.

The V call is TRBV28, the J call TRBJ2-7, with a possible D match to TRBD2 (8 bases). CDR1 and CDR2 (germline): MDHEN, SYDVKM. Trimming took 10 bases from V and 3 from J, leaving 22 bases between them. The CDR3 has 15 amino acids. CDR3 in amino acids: CATFPGGRQGYEQYF. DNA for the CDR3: TGTGCCACCTTTCCGGGGGGGAGACAGGGCTACGAGCAGTACTTC.

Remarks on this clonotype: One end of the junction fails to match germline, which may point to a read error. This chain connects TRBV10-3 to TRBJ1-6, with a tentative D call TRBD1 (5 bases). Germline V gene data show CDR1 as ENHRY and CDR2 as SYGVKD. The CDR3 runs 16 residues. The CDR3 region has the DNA TGTGCCAGCAGTTACTCGGTTGGGGGAATTGGTTCACCCCTCCACTTT. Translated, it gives CASSYSVGGIGSPLHF.

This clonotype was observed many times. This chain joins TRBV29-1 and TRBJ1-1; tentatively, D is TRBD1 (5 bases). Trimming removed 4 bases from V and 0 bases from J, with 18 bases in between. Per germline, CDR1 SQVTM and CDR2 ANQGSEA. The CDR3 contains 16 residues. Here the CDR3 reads CSVGVRATLMNTEAFF. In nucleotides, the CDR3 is TGCAGCGTTGGTGTCAGGGCGACCCTGATGAACACTGAAGCTTTCTTT.